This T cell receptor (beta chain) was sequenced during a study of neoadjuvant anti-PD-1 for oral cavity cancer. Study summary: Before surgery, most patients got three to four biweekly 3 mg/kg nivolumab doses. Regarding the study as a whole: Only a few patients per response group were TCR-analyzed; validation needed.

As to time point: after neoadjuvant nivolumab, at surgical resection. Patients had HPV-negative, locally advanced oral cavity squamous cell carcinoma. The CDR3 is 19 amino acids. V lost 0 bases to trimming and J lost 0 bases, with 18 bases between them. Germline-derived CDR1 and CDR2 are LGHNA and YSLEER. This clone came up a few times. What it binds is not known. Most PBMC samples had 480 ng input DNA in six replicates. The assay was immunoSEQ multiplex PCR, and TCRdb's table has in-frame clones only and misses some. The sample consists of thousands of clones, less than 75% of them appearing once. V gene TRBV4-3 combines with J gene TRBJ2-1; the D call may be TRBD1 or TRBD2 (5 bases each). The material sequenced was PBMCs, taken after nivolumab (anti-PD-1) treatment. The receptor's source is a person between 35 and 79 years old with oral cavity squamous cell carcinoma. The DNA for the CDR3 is TGCGCCAGCAGCCAAGAGCCGTCGAGTCCAGGGAGCTCCTACAATGAGCAGTTCTTC. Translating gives CASSQEPSSPGSSYNEQFF.